The entry below describes one T cell receptor beta chain. This specimen comes from a study of blood T cell repertoires in COVID-19. In the study overall: The United States, Italy and Spain were the sources of the acute and convalescent COVID-19 samples.

In the original processing: The assay estimated nucleated cells by amplifying reference gene primers. Generated by immunoSEQ multiplex PCR, the TCRdb table keeps only in-frame clones and is missing some. The DNA gave D and trimming, while V, J and clone size come from that table. The table lists roughly 400,000 clones, about 90% of them singletons. CDR3 length: 12 residues. With V trimmed by 6 bases and J by 5 bases, 2 bases remained unmatched. The sequenced sample was peripheral blood. The chain carries TRBV12-3 or TRBV12-4 and TRBJ1-2, with 8 bases identical to TRBD1. This TCR was sampled from a woman aged 55-70 years with COVID-19, enrolled during active disease. CDR3 nucleotide sequence: TGTGCCAGCAGAGACAGGGGATATGGCTACACCTTC. As protein: CASRDRGYGYTF.